These 31 T cell receptor beta chains were all obtained from the same sample, sequenced in a study of T cells in Graves' hyperthyroidism and ophthalmopathy. What was amplified from RNA transcripts were TCR beta CDR3 regions. During a first-round RT-PCR of the TCR CDR3, the HTBI primer set was used. TCRdb called the multiplex PCR reads again in MiXCR, with one record for every CDR3 protein. In the table there are approximately 200,000 distinct CDR3 sequences, around 19% of which are singletons. Input material: blood. These receptors came from a man in his forties or fifties with Graves' hyperthyroidism.

In this sample, this clonotype turned up many times. The V and J genes are TRBV5-1 and TRBJ1-2, with 9 bases that match TRBD1. V lost 2 bases and J lost 8; bases outside the gene matches: 4. The CDR3 has 13 residues. Germline assignment: CDR1 SGHRS and CDR2 YFSETQ. CDR3 DNA sequence: TGCGCCAGCAGCTTCACAGGGGGCAGCGGCTACACCTTC. Translation gives CASSFTGGSGYTF.

This clonotype was recorded at least ten times. V and J are TRBV28 and TRBJ1-5, with D perhaps TRBD1 (5 bases). V lost 5 bases and J 11 bases, leaving 10 bases between the germline ends. The CDR3 runs to 11 residues. Germline V gene sequence: CDR1 MDHEN, CDR2 SYDVKM. The CDR3 coding sequence is TGTGCCAGCAGTCCCCAAGGGGCCCAGCATTTT. It is translated as CASSPQGAQHF.

The J gene is TRBJ1-2, the V gene TRBV20-1, with TRBD1 matching 8 bases. The CDR3 spans 14 residues. Germline V lookup: CDR1 DFQATT, CDR2 SNEGSKA (reference sequence). J lost 3 bases, V lost 5 bases, and 8 bases had no gene match. This chain's CDR3 is CSAGQGQGYYGYTF. The CDR3 DNA sequence: TGCAGTGCTGGGCAAGGACAGGGATACTATGGCTACACCTTC.

This clonotype was observed a handful of times. The chain recombines TRBV5-6 with TRBJ2-5, with D possibly matching TRBD1 (7 bases). With 4 bases removed from V and 5 bases from J, the gap between germline ends came to 18 bases. The CDR3 spans 15 residues. CDR1 is SGHDT and CDR2 is YYEEEE in the germline V gene. The CDR3 reads CASSRRFSGGETQYF. The CDR3 DNA is TGTGCCAGCAGCCGTCGGTTCTCAGGGGGGGAGACCCAGTACTTC.

This clonotype was counted between two and nine times. Just one base apart from a much larger clone, this may be a read error. V and J are TRBV30 and TRBJ1-4, with TRBD1 as a possible D gene (6 bases). This CDR3 spans 15 amino acids. CDR1 GTSNPN and CDR2 SVGIG come from the germline V gene (reference sequence). Written as DNA, the CDR3 is TGTGCCCGGAGTGCCCAGGGGCCAGCTAATGAAAAACTGTTTTTT. The encoded protein is CARSAQGPANEKLFF.

The chain employs TRBV10-3 and TRBJ1-2; D unclear. V lost 3 bases and J lost 8, with 13 bases in between. This CDR3 contains 13 residues. The germline V gene has CDR1 ENHRY and CDR2 SYGVKD. In DNA, the CDR3 is TGTGCCATCAGTGATATGGTGGCTGGGGGCTACACCTTC. Encoded protein: CAISDMVAGGYTF.

There are many counts of this clonotype. The chain uses TRBV6-1 and TRBJ1-1; no definite D call. The CDR3 is 13 residues long. Germline V lookup: CDR1 MNHNS, CDR2 SASEGT. The V end lost 3 bases, the J end lost 9 bases, and 14 bases lay between the germline ends. The CDR3 bases are TGTGCCAGCAGTGATTCCAATGGGCCCAAAGCTTTCTTT. Amino acids: CASSDSNGPKAFF.

This clonotype was counted ten times or more. V gene TRBV3-1 combines with J gene TRBJ1-5, with 9 bases fitting TRBD1. The CDR3 consists of 16 residues. The trim removed 2 bases at V and 5 bases at J, leaving 7 bases unmatched. The germline V gene has CDR1 LGHDT and CDR2 YNNKEL (reference sequence). CDR3 region: CASSQTGQGFDQPQHF. CDR3 DNA: TGTGCCAGCAGCCAAACGGGACAGGGCTTCGATCAGCCCCAGCATTTT. Complete variable domain (other parts from reference TRBV3-1 and TRBJ1-5): DTAVSQTPKYLVTQMGNDKSIKCEQNLGHDTMYWYKQDSKKFLKIMFSYNNKELIINETVPNRFSPKSPDKAHLNLHINSLELGDSAVYFCASSQTGQGFDQPQHFGDGTRLSIL.

This chain connects TRBV6-1 to TRBJ2-1; D perhaps matches TRBD2 (6 bases). The CDR3 sequence is 14 residues long. The germline V gene has CDR1 MNHNS and CDR2 SASEGT. Trimming shortened V by 2 bases and J by 4 bases, and 9 bases separated the two germline ends. The chain's CDR3 is CASSELARYNEQFF. In DNA, the CDR3 is TGTGCCAGCAGTGAACTAGCGCGTTACAATGAGCAGTTCTTC.

The J gene is TRBJ1-5, the V gene TRBV30, with D unclear. The CDR3 is 13 residues long. Germline loops: CDR1 GTSNPN, CDR2 SVGIG (reference sequence). V lost 2 bases and J lost 4, with 9 bases in between. CDR3 DNA sequence: TGTGCCTGGAGTTTGAGGGATAATCAGCCCCAGCATTTT. This translates into CAWSLRDNQPQHF.

This clonotype was seen repeatedly, ten times or more. The chain recombines TRBV20-1 with TRBJ1-1; 9 nucleotides match TRBD1. V gave up 6 bases and J gave up 5 bases; unmatched junction bases: 7. The CDR3 runs 13 residues. The germline V gene encodes CDR1 DFQATT and CDR2 SNEGSKA (reference sequence). The CDR3 loop is CSASDRGWTEAFF. The CDR3 region has the DNA TGCAGTGCCTCGGACAGGGGTTGGACTGAAGCTTTCTTT.

This clonotype was observed many times. The chain links TRBV3-1 to TRBJ1-5; weak D call: TRBD1 (6 bases). Germline V gives CDR1 LGHDT, CDR2 YNNKEL (reference sequence). This CDR3 spans 16 amino acids. The V and J ends lost 6 bases and 1 base respectively, with 16 bases between them. For the CDR3, the DNA is TGTGCCAGCAGTCTCTTGAGGACAGAAAGCAATCAGCCCCAGCATTTT. Amino acids: CASSLLRTESNQPQHF.

This clonotype was found many times. The J gene is TRBJ1-1, the V gene TRBV2, with D maybe TRBD1 (6 bases). The ends were cut back, 5 bases at V and 1 base at J, with 8 bases in the middle. Germline-derived CDR1 and CDR2 are SNHLY and FYNNEI. This CDR3 region has 13 residues. CDR3 loop: CASSKGQNTEAFF. The DNA of the CDR3 is TGTGCCAGCAGTAAGGGACAGAACACTGAAGCTTTCTTT.

This clonotype was counted ten times or more. The chain carries TRBV5-1 and TRBJ2-5, with 8 bases lining up with TRBD1. This CDR3 contains 14 residues. With 4 bases clipped from V and 2 bases from J, the junction kept 4 bases outside the gene matches. Germline CDR1 SGHRS, CDR2 YFSETQ. CDR3 in amino acids: CASSGQGVQETQYF. DNA of the CDR3: TGCGCCAGCAGCGGACAGGGTGTTCAAGAGACCCAGTACTTC.

The chain is built from TRBV24-1 and TRBJ2-3, with D unresolved. Germline V gene data show CDR1 as KGHDR and CDR2 as SFDVKD. The CDR3 is 14 residues long. Trimming took off 3 bases at V and 2 bases at J, with 8 bases between the two ends. The CDR3 region is CATSDPSITDTQYF. The CDR3, as DNA: TGTGCCACCAGTGATCCCAGTATCACAGATACGCAGTATTTT.

The rearrangement joins TRBV20-1 to TRBJ2-2; D gene ambiguous. Germline V gene lookup returns CDR1 DFQATT and CDR2 SNEGSKA (reference sequence). The CDR3 consists of 13 residues. Trimming removed 7 bases at V and 0 bases at J, with 9 bases between. CDR3 nucleotides: TGCAGTGGCCTGGACGCGAACACCGGGGAGCTGTTTTTT. This sequence encodes CSGLDANTGELFF.

The CDR3 bases are TGTGCCAGCAGCTTAGAGTTATTAGCGGGGGGGCAAGATACGCAGTATTTT. Its protein product is CASSLELLAGGQDTQYF. This chain joins TRBV7-2 and TRBJ2-3, with 11 bases that match TRBD2. Germline assignment: CDR1 SGHTA and CDR2 FQGNSA. J lost 5 bases, V lost 1 base, and 8 bases had no gene match. The CDR3 covers 17 residues.

This sequence joins TRBV7-2 and TRBJ1-1; 8 bases align to TRBD1. Germline CDR1 reads SGHTA; CDR2 reads FQGNSA. The CDR3 extends over 16 amino acids. V dropped 5 bases and J dropped 0; count of bases not matched to a gene: 8. CDR3 protein: CASSLQGASMNTEAFF. CDR3 DNA sequence: TGTGCCAGCAGCCTCCAGGGGGCGAGTATGAACACTGAAGCTTTCTTT.

This clonotype turned up a few times. The chain carries TRBV19 and TRBJ1-5, with 7 nucleotides matching TRBD1. The CDR3 has 15 amino acids. Germline V gene data show CDR1 as LNHDA and CDR2 as SQIVND (reference sequence). V was clipped by 3 bases and J by 5 bases; unmatched bases: 7. CDR3 in DNA: TGTGCCAGTAGTATTTTGACAGGGTCGTATCAGCCCCAGCATTTT. The encoded protein is CASSILTGSYQPQHF. Looking up the rest from reference TRBV19 and TRBJ1-5 gives the full variable domain: DGGITQSPKYLFRKEGQNVTLSCEQNLNHDAMYWYRQDPGQGLRLIYYSQIVNDFQKGDIAEGYSVSREKKESFPLTVTSAQKNPTAFYLCASSILTGSYQPQHFGDGTRLSIL.

This clonotype came up many times. The chain combines TRBV20-1 with TRBJ1-1, with D unclear. The V end was cut by 5 bases, the J end by 5 bases, with 12 bases between. The length of the CDR3 is 12 residues. Per germline, CDR1 DFQATT and CDR2 SNEGSKA (reference sequence). This CDR3 is CSAETLATEAFF. As DNA, the CDR3 is TGCAGTGCTGAGACTTTAGCGACTGAAGCTTTCTTT.

This clonotype has at least ten counts. V is TRBV28 and J is TRBJ2-3; 11 bases are a match to TRBD2. Germline V gene lookup returns CDR1 MDHEN and CDR2 SYDVKM. This CDR3 comprises 15 residues. V lost 2 bases to trimming and J lost 7 bases; unmatched junction nucleotides: 5. The CDR3 region has the DNA TGTGCCAGCAGTTTACCCGGGACTAGCGGTCATACGCAGTATTTT. Protein product: CASSLPGTSGHTQYF.

This clonotype showed up many times. The genes are TRBV10-2 and TRBJ2-2, with D unclear. This CDR3 comprises 14 residues. Trimming left V 2 bases short and J 4 bases short, with 8 bases between. Germline values: CDR1 WSHSY, CDR2 SAAADI. CDR3: CASSEGVTTGELFF. CDR3 nucleotide sequence: TGCGCCAGCAGTGAGGGGGTAACCACCGGGGAGCTGTTTTTT.

This clonotype showed up many times. The rearrangement uses TRBV7-7 and TRBJ1-1; D gene ambiguous. Germline lookup yields CDR1 SSHAT and CDR2 FNYEAQ (reference sequence). There are 10 residues in the CDR3. DNA of the CDR3: TGTGCTAGGTTGAACACTGAAGCTTTCTTT. Its translation: CARLNTEAFF.

This clonotype was counted between two and nine times. This chain uses TRBV9 with TRBJ2-3; 7 nucleotides agree with TRBD2. CDR3 size: 16 residues. The germline CDR1 and CDR2 sequences are SGDLS and YYNGEE. V trimming: 4 bases; J trimming: 2 bases; junction bases outside the gene matches: 10. Here the CDR3 DNA reads TGTGCCAGCAGCCCGAGGGGTCTAGCGGTCACAGATACGCAGTATTTT. It specifies CASSPRGLAVTDTQYF.

This clonotype was observed at least ten times. J is TRBJ2-1 and V is TRBV5-8; 8 bases line up with TRBD1. The CDR3 consists of 17 residues. Germline CDR1 is SGHTS and CDR2 is YDEGEE. V was pared by 0 bases and J by 0 bases, with 5 bases of the junction left unmatched. CDR3 sequence reads: CASSLEVRGLSYNEQFF. The CDR3 coding sequence is TGTGCCAGCAGCTTGGAAGTCAGGGGGCTCTCCTACAATGAGCAGTTCTTC.

At least ten counts were recorded for this clonotype. The chain combines TRBV7-2 with TRBJ1-2; D is undetermined. The CDR3 contains 12 residues. Germline V gene data show CDR1 as SGHTA and CDR2 as FQGNSA. Trimming pared 3 bases from V and 1 base from J, leaving 3 bases between. The DNA for the CDR3 is TGTGCCAGCAGCTTCTTTAACTATGGCTACACCTTC. Translated, it gives CASSFFNYGYTF.

This clonotype was observed a few times. V and J are TRBV24-1 and TRBJ1-2; 9 nucleotides match TRBD1. CDR1 and CDR2 (germline): KGHDR, SFDVKD. CDR3 size: 15 residues. V lost 1 base, J lost 7 bases, and 6 bases stayed unmatched. CDR3: CATSDFSQGAGGYTF. Here the CDR3 DNA reads TGTGCCACCAGTGATTTTTCACAGGGGGCTGGTGGCTACACCTTC.

In this sample, this clonotype turned up a few times. The chain is built from TRBV19 and TRBJ1-1; the D is unclear. The germline V and J ends were trimmed by 1 base and 5 bases, with 14 bases remaining between them. CDR1 is LNHDA and CDR2 is SQIVND in the germline V gene (reference sequence). This CDR3 spans 15 amino acids. CDR3 region: CASSIGRTRGTEAFF. CDR3 coding DNA: TGTGCCAGTAGTATAGGCAGGACGCGAGGGACTGAAGCTTTCTTT.

This clonotype has a handful of counts. V and J are TRBV4-2 and TRBJ2-6; 8 positions agree with TRBD2. Germline values: CDR1 LGHNA, CDR2 YNFKEQ. Unmatched junction bases numbered 12, after V lost 4 bases and J lost 1 base. The length of the CDR3 is 19 residues. CDR3 sequence reads: CASSLLRGGPPSGANVLTF. In nucleotides, the CDR3 is TGTGCCAGCAGCCTCCTACGGGGGGGTCCCCCTTCTGGGGCCAACGTCCTGACTTTC.

This clonotype came up a few times. The V call is TRBV9, the J call TRBJ1-2; D remains ambiguous. This CDR3 comprises 14 residues. Trimming took 2 bases from V and 2 from J, leaving 10 bases between them. Germline-derived CDR1 and CDR2 are SGDLS and YYNGEE. CDR3: CASSVSPINYGYTF. In nucleotides, the CDR3 is TGTGCCAGCAGCGTGTCGCCGATCAACTATGGCTACACCTTC.

This clonotype was seen at least ten times. The chain recombines TRBV20-1 with TRBJ2-5; no clear D gene. CDR3 size: 14 residues. V dropped 3 bases and J dropped 2 bases, with 13 bases sitting between them. Per the germline V gene, CDR1 is DFQATT and CDR2 is SNEGSKA (reference sequence). The CDR3 reads CSARRPSNQETQYF. CDR3 nucleotide sequence: TGCAGTGCTAGGAGGCCCAGTAATCAAGAGACCCAGTACTTC.